The 20 T cell receptor beta chains below come from one sample, sequenced in a study of CD8 T cells in ankylosing spondylitis. TCRdb re-derived calls from the 5' RACE reads in MiXCR, one entry per CDR3 protein. This sample yields approximately 240,000 distinct CDR3 sequences, of which more than 9% are seen a single time; approximately 2.5% belongs to the top ten. Specimen: blood, either unsorted or a sorted T cell fraction (not recorded which). All receptors come from a male donor with ankylosing spondylitis or in good health (not recorded which).

This clonotype has more than one count but fewer than ten. V and J are TRBV11-2 and TRBJ2-5; D possibly corresponds to TRBD1 (6 bases). This CDR3 spans 16 amino acids. V lost 3 bases and J lost 0, with 14 bases in between. Germline CDR1 SGHAT, CDR2 FQNNGV. The CDR3 protein is CASSFRAGANQETQYF. The CDR3, as DNA: TGTGCCAGCAGCTTTAGGGCAGGGGCGAACCAAGAGACCCAGTACTTC.

As for this clonotype: At one of its ends the junction is not consistent with the germline gene, which may arise from a read error. J is TRBJ1-5 and V is TRBV5-1; D gene ambiguous. CDR1 is SGHRS and CDR2 is YFSETQ in the germline V gene. The CDR3 runs 13 residues. The CDR3 region has the DNA TGCGTCAGCAGCCTTGGACGGGATCAGCCCCAGCATTTT. Translating gives CVSSLGRDQPQHF.

This sequence joins TRBV5-1 and TRBJ2-3; D unresolved. There are 13 residues in the CDR3. V lost 3 bases, J lost 2 bases, and 7 bases lay in between. CDR1 and CDR2 from the germline V gene are SGHRS and YFSETQ. The CDR3 DNA is TGCGCCAGCAGCTCCGGCCCCACAGATACGCAGTATTTT. This codes for CASSSGPTDTQYF.

This clonotype was picked up many times. The chain links TRBV12-3 or TRBV12-4 to TRBJ2-5, with D perhaps matching TRBD2 (6 bases). CDR3 size: 12 residues. Trimming shortened V by 6 bases and J by 5 bases, and 10 bases separated the two germline ends. Here the CDR3 reads CASSGGGETQYF. CDR3 in DNA: TGTGCCAGCAGCGGAGGAGGGGAGACCCAGTACTTC.

This clonotype has ten or more counts. CDR3 amino acids: CASSLPGAGSYEQYF. The CDR3 bases are TGTGCCAGCAGCTTACCGGGCGCCGGGTCCTACGAGCAGTACTTC. The chain couples TRBV7-2 to TRBJ2-7; D is undetermined. The CDR3 runs to 15 residues. V gave up 2 bases and J gave up 1 base, with 12 bases separating them. The V gene's germline CDR1 is SGHTA and CDR2 FQGNSA.

A note on this clonotype: Being one base from a much bigger clone, this may be a read error. The gene calls are TRBV30 and TRBJ2-3; TRBD2 is a possible D gene (6 bases). Looked up from germline, CDR1 is GTSNPN and CDR2 is SVGIG (reference sequence). The length of the CDR3 is 14 residues. V dropped 2 bases and J dropped 3 bases, with 12 bases sitting between them. CDR3 DNA: TGTGCCTGGAGTCCCTGCGGGATTACAGATACGCAGTATTTT. Translating it yields CAWSPCGITDTQYF.

This rearrangement joins TRBV5-6 to TRBJ2-2; D is unresolved. V was clipped by 3 bases and J by 7 bases, with 7 bases between them. The CDR3 has 12 amino acids. The germline CDR1 and CDR2 sequences are SGHDT and YYEEEE. The CDR3 DNA reads TGTGCCAGCAGCTGGCTCCTCGGGGAGCTGTTTTTT. As protein: CASSWLLGELFF.

This clonotype appeared many times. The rearrangement joins TRBV3-1 to TRBJ2-5, with unresolved D. In germline, CDR1 is LGHDT, CDR2 YNNKEL (reference sequence). The V gene lost 0 bases and the J gene lost 0 bases, with 14 bases spanning the gap. The CDR3 loop spans 17 amino acids. The CDR3 loop is CASSQDVRQDYQETQYF. CDR3 in DNA: TGTGCCAGCAGCCAAGATGTCCGCCAGGATTACCAAGAGACCCAGTACTTC.

This clonotype was observed at least ten times. This chain joins TRBV2 and TRBJ1-5; 8 bases are a match to TRBD1. The germline CDR1 and CDR2 sequences are SNHLY and FYNNEI. The length of the CDR3 is 15 residues. Trimming took 6 bases from V and 4 from J; bases not matched to a gene: 8. For the CDR3, the DNA is TGTGCCAGCAGCCGCCCGGACAGGGTGAATCAGCCCCAGCATTTT. Translation: CASSRPDRVNQPQHF.

This clonotype was observed many times. The rearrangement links TRBV5-1 to TRBJ1-1; 9 bases are a match to TRBD1. CDR3 length: 15 amino acids. The V and J ends lost 5 bases and 0 bases, in that order; junction bases with no gene match: 5. Germline V gene data show CDR1 as SGHRS and CDR2 as YFSETQ. This chain's CDR3 is CASSGQGFMNTEAFF. The CDR3 DNA reads TGCGCCAGCAGTGGACAGGGGTTCATGAACACTGAAGCTTTCTTT. The full variable domain, in which reference TRBV5-1 and TRBJ1-1 provide the parts outside the CDR3, is KAGVTQTPRYLIKTRGQQVTLSCSPISGHRSVSWYQQTPGQGLQFLFEYFSETQRNKGNFPGRFSGRQFSNSRSEMNVSTLELGDSALYLCASSGQGFMNTEAFFGQGTRLTVV.

The gene calls are TRBV7-2 and TRBJ2-1; TRBD2 might be the D (6 bases). This CDR3 is 14 amino acids long. The germline gives CDR1 SGHTA, CDR2 FQGNSA. Trimming cost V 4 bases and J 7 bases, with 14 bases left between them. DNA for the CDR3: TGTGCCAGCAGCTCCTGGAGGGCGGAGAATGAGCAGTTCTTC. Translated, it gives CASSSWRAENEQFF.

In this sample, this clonotype turned up many times. The chain is built from TRBV9 and TRBJ2-1, with D unclear. This CDR3 has 14 residues. V was pared by 0 bases and J by 9 bases, with 13 bases between. CDR1 is SGDLS, CDR2 YYNGEE, per germline. The CDR3 coding sequence is TGTGCCAGCAGCGTAGAATTAGCAATCGGTGAGCAGTTCTTC. Its protein product is CASSVELAIGEQFF.

This clonotype has a count of ten or more. The chain combines TRBV29-1 with TRBJ2-7; D may correspond to TRBD1 or TRBD2 (5 bases each). CDR1 SQVTM and CDR2 ANQGSEA come from the germline V gene. Trimming pared 7 bases from V and 6 bases from J, leaving 19 bases between. The CDR3 sequence is 13 residues long. The CDR3 region has the DNA TGCAGCGCTCGGGACGGCGCTGGGGGCGAGCAGTACTTC. It encodes CSARDGAGGEQYF.

This clonotype was seen repeatedly, ten times or more. V gene TRBV5-1 combines with J gene TRBJ2-7; D may be TRBD1 or TRBD2 (5 bases each). The CDR3 runs 12 residues. Between the trimmed V and J ends, which lost 7 bases and 2 bases, there was a span of 10 bases. Germline V gene lookup returns CDR1 SGHRS and CDR2 YFSETQ. The CDR3 here is CASRDGAYEQYF. CDR3 nucleotide sequence: TGCGCCAGCCGGGACGGCGCCTACGAGCAGTACTTC. The entire variable domain, with the rest obtained from reference TRBV5-1 and TRBJ2-7, is as follows: KAGVTQTPRYLIKTRGQQVTLSCSPISGHRSVSWYQQTPGQGLQFLFEYFSETQRNKGNFPGRFSGRQFSNSRSEMNVSTLELGDSALYLCASRDGAYEQYFGPGTRLTVT.

This chain connects TRBV20-1 to TRBJ1-1; D is possibly TRBD1 (5 bases). Germline-derived CDR1 and CDR2 are DFQATT and SNEGSKA (reference sequence). The CDR3 spans 13 residues. V lost 6 bases to trimming and J lost 1 base, with 12 bases between them. DNA for the CDR3: TGCAGTGCAGCCCAGGGCGCGAACACTGAAGCTTTCTTT. Its protein is CSAAQGANTEAFF.

The sample holds many counts of this clonotype. V is TRBV12-3 or TRBV12-4 and J is TRBJ2-1; tentative D call: TRBD2 (6 bases). Trimming left V 8 bases short and J 9 bases short, with 23 bases between. The CDR3 has 15 residues. CDR3 protein: CASSLLGMGGGEQFF. The CDR3 DNA reads TGTGCCAGCTCCCTACTAGGGATGGGGGGTGGTGAGCAGTTCTTC.

This clonotype was recorded at least ten times. The gene calls are TRBV12-3 or TRBV12-4 and TRBJ1-5, with D perhaps TRBD1 (5 bases). Trimming pared 5 bases from V and 4 bases from J, leaving 15 bases between. The CDR3 is made up of 15 amino acids. The chain's CDR3 is CASSLGSGINQPQHF. The DNA for the CDR3 is TGTGCCAGCAGTCTGGGCTCAGGGATTAATCAGCCCCAGCATTTT.

This clonotype showed up many times. The gene calls are TRBV21-1 and TRBJ2-7. TRBV21-1 is shown as a pseudogene. The CDR3 is 12 residues long. CDR3 sequence reads: CASSKGVHEQYF. DNA of the CDR3: TGTGCCAGCAGCAAAGGAGTACACGAGCAGTACTTC.

The J gene is TRBJ2-1, the V gene TRBV5-1, with TRBD1 matching 11 bases. Losses at the gene ends were 5 bases for V and 4 bases for J; bases not matched to a gene: 11. The CDR3 length is 17 residues. Per the germline V gene, CDR1 is SGHRS and CDR2 is YFSETQ. For the CDR3, the DNA is TGCGCCAGCAGATCAAATCCCGGGACAGGGGGTTACAATGAGCAGTTCTTC. It is translated as CASRSNPGTGGYNEQFF.

The CDR3 DNA is TGTGCCAGCAGGAGGACTAGCGGGCGGTCCATCTACGAGCAGTACTTC. It translates to CASRRTSGRSIYEQYF. The chain combines TRBV2 with TRBJ2-7, with TRBD2 matching over 11 bases. The CDR3 sequence is 16 residues long. The V segment lost 6 bases and the J segment 3 bases; nucleotides outside the gene matches: 10. CDR1 and CDR2 (germline): SNHLY, FYNNEI.